This T cell receptor (beta chain) was profiled in a study of blood T cell repertoires in COVID-19. TCRdb keeps only in-frame clones here, not all; method: immunoSEQ multiplex PCR. The table has about 140,000 clones, roughly 87% seen once; the top ten hold 1.5% to 2%. Trimming pared 6 bases from V and 7 bases from J, leaving 16 bases between. The germline V gene has CDR1 KGHSH and CDR2 LQKENI. The CDR3 sequence is 14 residues long. Sequenced input: peripheral blood. The chain carries TRBV18 and TRBJ1-5, with a tentative D call TRBD1 (5 bases). This receptor was taken from a man between 65 and 79 years old with acute or convalescent COVID-19. The CDR3 is CASSPGRGNQPQHF. The CDR3 DNA follows: TGTGCCAGCTCCCCGGGGAGGGGTAACCAGCCCCAGCATTTT. Full variable domain (remainder filled in from reference TRBV18 and TRBJ1-5): NAGVMQNPRHLVRRRGQEARLRCSPMKGHSHVYWYRQLPEEGLKFMVYLQKENIIDESGMPKERFSAEFPKEGPSILRIQQVVRGDSAAYFCASSPGRGNQPQHFGDGTRLSIL.